This section outlines one T cell receptor (beta chain) sequence together with its context. The data are from a study of blood T cell repertoires in COVID-19. At the level of the study: Italy, Spain and the United States were the sources of the convalescent and acute COVID-19 samples. PBMCs, B-cell-depleted T cells, or T cells provided the cDNA or gDNA that made up the material.

Methods used by the authors: Using reference gene primer amplification, nucleated cell counts were estimated. TCRdb's table, derived via immunoSEQ multiplex PCR, lists solely in-frame clones and lacks some. The DNA was the basis for D and trimming; V, J and clone size are from that table. The data hold 360,000 or so clones, with 90% observed a single time. Sequencing was done on a sample of peripheral blood. The TCR comes from a man in his late teens or twenties with active or convalescent COVID-19.

CDR3 amino acids: CASSYGQGVTEAFF. The CDR3 nucleotides read TGTGCCAGCAGCTATGGACAGGGGGTCACTGAAGCTTTCTTT. J is TRBJ1-1 and V is TRBV6-5, with TRBD1 identical over 10 bases. V gave up 6 bases and J gave up 4 bases; unmatched junction bases: 5. There are 14 residues in the CDR3. CDR1 is MNHEY, CDR2 SVGAGI, per germline.